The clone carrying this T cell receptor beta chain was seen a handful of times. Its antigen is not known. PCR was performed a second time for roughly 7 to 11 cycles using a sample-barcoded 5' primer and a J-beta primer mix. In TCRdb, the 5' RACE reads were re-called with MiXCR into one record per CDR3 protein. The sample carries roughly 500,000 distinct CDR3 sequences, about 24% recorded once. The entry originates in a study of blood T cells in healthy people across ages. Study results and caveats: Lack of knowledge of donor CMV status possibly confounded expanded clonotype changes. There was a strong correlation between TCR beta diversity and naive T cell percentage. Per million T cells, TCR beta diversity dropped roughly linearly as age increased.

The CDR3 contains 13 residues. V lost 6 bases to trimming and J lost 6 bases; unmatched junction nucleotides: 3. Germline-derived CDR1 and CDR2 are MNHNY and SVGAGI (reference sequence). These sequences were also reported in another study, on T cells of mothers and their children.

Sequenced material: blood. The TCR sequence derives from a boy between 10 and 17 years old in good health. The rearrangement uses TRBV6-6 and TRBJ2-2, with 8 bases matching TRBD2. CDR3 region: CASRGAGAGELFF. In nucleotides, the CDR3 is TGTGCCAGCAGGGGAGCGGGGGCCGGGGAGCTGTTTTTT.